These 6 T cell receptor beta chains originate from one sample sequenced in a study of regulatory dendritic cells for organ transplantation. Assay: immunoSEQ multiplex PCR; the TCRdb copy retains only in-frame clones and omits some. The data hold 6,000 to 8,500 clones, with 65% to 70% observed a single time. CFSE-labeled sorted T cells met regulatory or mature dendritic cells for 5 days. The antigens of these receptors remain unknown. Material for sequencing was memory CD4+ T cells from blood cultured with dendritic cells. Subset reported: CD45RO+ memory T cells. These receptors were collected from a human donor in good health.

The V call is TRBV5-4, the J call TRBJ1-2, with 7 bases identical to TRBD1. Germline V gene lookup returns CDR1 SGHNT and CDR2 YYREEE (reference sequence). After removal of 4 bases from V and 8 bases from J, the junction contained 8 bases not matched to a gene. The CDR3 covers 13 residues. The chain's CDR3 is CASSPGQDQGYTF. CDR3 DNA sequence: TGTGCCAGCAGCCCTGGACAGGATCAAGGCTACACCTTC. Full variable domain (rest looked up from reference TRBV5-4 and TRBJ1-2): ETGVTQSPTHLIKTRGQQVTLRCSSQSGHNTVSWYQQALGQGPQFIFQYYREEENGRGNFPPRFSGLQFPNYSSELNVNALELDDSALYLCASSPGQDQGYTFGSGTRLTVV.

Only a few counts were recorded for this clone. The CDR3 spells CASSGLEKGGELFF. In DNA form, the CDR3 reads TGTGCCAGCTCGGGACTCGAAAAGGGCGGGGAGCTGTTTTTT. The J gene is TRBJ2-2, the V gene TRBV6-5; tentative D call: TRBD2 (6 bases). Trimming pared 8 bases from V and 7 bases from J, leaving 17 bases between. In germline, CDR1 is MNHEY, CDR2 SVGAGI. CDR3 size: 14 residues.

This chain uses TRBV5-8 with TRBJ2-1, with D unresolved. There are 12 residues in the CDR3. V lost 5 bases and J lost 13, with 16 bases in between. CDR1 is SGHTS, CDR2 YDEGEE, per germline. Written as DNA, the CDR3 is TGTGCCAGCAGTCCGAGGCGACCTACACAGTTCTTC. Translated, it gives CASSPRRPTQFF.

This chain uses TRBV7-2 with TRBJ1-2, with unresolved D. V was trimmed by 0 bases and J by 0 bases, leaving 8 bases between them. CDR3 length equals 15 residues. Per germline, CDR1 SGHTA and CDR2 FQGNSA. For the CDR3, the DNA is TGTGCCAGCAGCTTAGCAGTCGGTGCTAACTATGGCTACACCTTC. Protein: CASSLAVGANYGYTF.

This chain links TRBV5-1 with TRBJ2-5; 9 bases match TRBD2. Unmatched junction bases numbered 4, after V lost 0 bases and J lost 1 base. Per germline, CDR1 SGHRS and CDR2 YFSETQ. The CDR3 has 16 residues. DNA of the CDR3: TGCGCCAGCAGCTTGGACGCGGGGGGGAGCCAAGAGACCCAGTACTTC. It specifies CASSLDAGGSQETQYF.

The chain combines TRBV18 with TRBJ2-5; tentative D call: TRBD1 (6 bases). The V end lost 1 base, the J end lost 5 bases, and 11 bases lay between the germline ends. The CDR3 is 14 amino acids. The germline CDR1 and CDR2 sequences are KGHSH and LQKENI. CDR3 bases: TGTGCCAGCTCACCACGGGCAGGGGCCGAGACCCAGTACTTC. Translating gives CASSPRAGAETQYF.